A selection of T cell receptor beta chains follows, all from one sample in a study of cytomegalovirus exposure and HLA in healthy donors. Assay: immunoSEQ multiplex PCR; the TCRdb copy retains only in-frame clones and omits some. Found here are 150,000 to 200,000 clones, about four fifths of them singletons; the top ten hold roughly 1.5%. Sequencing was performed on PBMCs. The receptors originated from a woman in her fifties or sixties in good health and CMV-seronegative. Both conserved end residues are part of each CDR3. A D gene is named only where the DNA matches it firmly. Clone size is not always given. Where it is, it says once, few, many or a class for expanded clones.

- TRBJ1-1 - TRBV28 TGTGCCAGCAGTTTAGGCCTTAGGGGAGGGAAAAGAGGAAAAGCTTTCTTT CASSLGLRGGKRGKAFF
TRBD1 TRBJ2-3 once TRBV7-3 TGTGCCAGCAGCTCCGGACAGGGGGATAGCACAGATACGCAGTATTTT CASSSGQGDSTDTQYF
TRBD1 TRBJ1-1 - TRBV25-1 TGTGCCAGCGCTTACAGGGGGGCGGGAACTGAAGCTTTCTTT CASAYRGAGTEAFF
- TRBJ2-2 - TRBV6-1 TGTGCCAGCCTCCATTGGGGAGGTACCGGGGAGCTGTTTTTT CASLHWGGTGELFF
- TRBJ2-7 few TRBV7-8 TGTGCCAGCAGCTTTCTCCCGGGAACGCAAAGCTACGAGCAGTACTTC CASSFLPGTQSYEQYF
- TRBJ2-7 - TRBV4-3 TGCGCCAGCAGCCAAGGTGGGACTCGGGACTACGAGCAGTACTTC CASSQGGTRDYEQYF
TRBD2 TRBJ2-5 - TRBV5-6 TGTGCCAGCAGCTCATTAGCGGGGGGCGGGACCCAGTACTTC CASSSLAGGGTQYF
TRBD2 TRBJ2-2 few TRBV7-3 TGTGCCAGCAGCTTATTCGGGACTAGGACCGGGGAGCTGTTTTTT CASSLFGTRTGELFF
- TRBJ2-5 - TRBV30 TGTGCCTGGAGTGTTATCCCGGGGACCCAGTACTTC CAWSVIPGTQYF
- TRBJ1-4 - TRBV4-3 TGCGCCAGCAGCCAGTCCCCCCGGCAGGGGAGTGAAAAACTGTTTTTT CASSQSPRQGSEKLFF
TRBD1 TRBJ2-2 once TRBV5-1 TGCGCCAGACCCCGGACAGGGCGGAGAGATTTGAACACCGGGGAGCTGTTTTTT CARPRTGRRDLNTGELFF
TRBD2 TRBJ2-1 - TRBV19 TGTGCCAGTCTGAGGACTAGCGGGAGCTCCTACAATGAGCAGTTCTTC CASLRTSGSSYNEQFF
- TRBJ1-1 - TRBV19 TGTGCCAGTAGTATAGCCCCCTGGGCGACCACTGAAGCTTTCTTT CASSIAPWATTEAFF
- TRBJ1-1 - TRBV11-3 TGTGCCAGCAGCTTCGGAGGGAGGTCTGAAGCTTTCTTT CASSFGGRSEAFF
TRBD1 TRBJ2-7 - TRBV7-3 TGTGCCAGCAGCTCGACAGGGGATTACGAGCAGTACTTC CASSSTGDYEQYF
- TRBJ1-3 few TRBV5-6 TGTGCCAGCAGCTTGCTCCCGGGGAGTTCAGCTGGAAACACCATATATTTT CASSLLPGSSAGNTIYF
- TRBJ2-2 few TRBV6-6 TGTGCCAGCAGGGTGGACAGATACACCGGGGAGCTGTTTTTT CASRVDRYTGELFF
TRBD1 TRBJ2-1 - TRBV6-5 TGTGCCAGCAGTTACTCGTTGGGGACAGGGAGATATGAGCAGTTCTTC CASSYSLGTGRYEQFF
TRBD2 TRBJ2-7 few TRBV6-1 TGTGCTGGGGGTGGCGGGAGGACCGCCTACGAGCAGTACTTC CAGGGGRTAYEQYF
- TRBJ1-6 - TRBV7-8 TGTGCCAGCAGCTCATCATCACAGGGTAGTTCACCCCTCCACTTT CASSSSSQGSSPLHF
- TRBJ1-1 - TRBV7-2 TGTGCCAGCAGCCCGAGGCTGAACACTGAAGCTTTCTTT CASSPRLNTEAFF
TRBD2 TRBJ2-3 - TRBV7-3 TGTGCCAGCAGCTGGGGACTAGTATCCACAGATACGCAGTATTTT CASSWGLVSTDTQYF
- TRBJ1-5 - TRBV5-5 TGTGCCAGCAGCTTTTCTCAGGGCGGCAATCAGCCCCAGCATTTT CASSFSQGGNQPQHF
- TRBJ2-1 - TRBV7-6 TGTGCCAGCAGCTCCCTATACAATGAGCAGTTCTTC CASSSLYNEQFF
- TRBJ1-2 - TRBV6-1 TGTGCCAGCAGTGATTCAGGGCTTGCCCGCACGGCGCATGGCTACACCTTC CASSDSGLARTAHGYTF